This T cell receptor (beta chain) is from a study of blood T cell repertoires in COVID-19 (TCRdb year 2020). Context from the whole study: Samples from collaborators originated in the United States, Italy and Spain and spanned both the acute and convalescent phases of COVID-19. A de-identified subject ID, COVID-19 status, age in years and sex were almost always included in the sample metadata. The repertoires were released in a freely available public database intended as a resource for research on the immune response to SARS-CoV-2. The material from the prospective study consisted of cDNA or gDNA derived from T cells, B-cell-depleted T cells, or PBMCs. The samples were drawn from the first 160 participants of the ongoing ImmuneRACE study and from about 1,200 subjects provided by 6 global collaborators. The dataset comprised deeply sampled blood TCRbeta repertoires from subjects exposed to, actively infected with, or recovered from COVID-19. HLA class I and class II types, where available, came from metadata supplied by the sample provider rather than from assay-based typing. Here is what the overall study found, with its caveats: Clinical and demographic metadata were provided uncurated, with the amount varying by source and participant.

The CDR1 and CDR2 encoded by the germline V gene are SGHVS and FNYEAQ. The CDR3 sequence holds 11 residues, the cysteine and phenylalanine included. Here the CDR3 DNA is all that survives: 33 bases in frame from base 1. V drops 4 bases and J drops 9 bases, leaving 6 bases in between. TCRbeta CDR3 regions were amplified from genomic DNA using the immunoSEQ Assay, a bias-controlled multiplex PCR. On the authors' methods: The number of nucleated cells in each sample was estimated by amplification of reference gene primers within the assay. To quantify the absolute abundance of each unique TCRbeta CDR3 rearrangement, sequence reads were collapsed and filtered. For each sample, productive Simpson clonality was calculated as the square root of Simpson's diversity index across productive rearrangements. What TCRdb holds here is the immuneACCESS table cut down to in-frame rearrangements. Part of the clones is not present; checked against another copy, under half of the missing clones reflect an unresolved V gene, and the others are unexplained. From that table come the V and J calls and clone size; the DNA was used to work out D and trimming. The sample table contains hundreds of thousands of clones; only one count was recorded for 88% of them. About 9.4% of the sample comes from the top ten.

One collaborating source in Seattle enrolled patients during active infection and followed them longitudinally through the course of disease. Collaborating institutions collected whole blood in K2EDTA tubes following their own protocols. For TCRbeta analysis, collaborators shipped samples in one of three forms: frozen whole blood, isolated PBMCs, or DNA extracted from either of those sample types. As concerns this clone: Its antigen remains undetermined. No quality values exist for individual bases; no much larger clone is one base distant.

The sample taken for sequencing was peripheral blood. The TCR originated in a woman between 65 and 79 years old with COVID-19, enrolled during active disease. The sequence links TRBV7-6 to TRBJ2-2, with no confident D gene call. The CDR3 protein sequence reads: CASSSLRELFF. The DNA is as follows: TGTGCCAGCAGCTCCCTCCGGGAGCTGTTTTTT.